These T cell receptor beta chains were read from a single sample in a study of CD8 T cells in Susac syndrome. TCRdb re-called the immunoSEQ multiplex PCR reads with MiXCR, one entry per CDR3 protein. This table has 160,000 or so distinct CDR3 sequences, about 91% appearing once. The specimen was CD4+ T cells from PBMCs. The source of these receptors is a human donor in good health. The CDR3 runs from the conserved cysteine through the conserved F or W. The D gene is left open where the match is weak. Rows give clone size only sometimes, using once, few, many, or a class for an expanded clone.

clone_size j_call d_call v_call cdr3_nt cdr3_aa
NA TRBJ2-7 TRBD1 TRBV5-6 TGTGCCAGCAGCATCGACAGGGGGCTAAGCGAGCAGTACTTC CASSIDRGLSEQYF
NA TRBJ2-1 NA TRBV6-6 TGTGCCAGCAGTTACGGGGGTGATGAGCAGTTCTTC CASSYGGDEQFF
once TRBJ2-3 TRBD2 TRBV30 TGTGCCTGGAGTCGGTACGGGGGGGCAGATACGCAGTATTTT CAWSRYGGADTQYF
few TRBJ1-1 NA TRBV5-8 TGTGCCAGCAGCTTGGGCCAGATGAACACTGAAGCTTTCTTT CASSLGQMNTEAFF
NA TRBJ1-4 TRBD1 TRBV20-1 TGCAGTGCCCAAGACAGGGCTTATGCAACTAATGAAAAACTGTTTTTT CSAQDRAYATNEKLFF
few TRBJ1-2 NA TRBV28 TGTGCCAGCAGTTACGCCGGCCAGGGGCAGGGTGGCTACACCTTC CASSYAGQGQGGYTF
NA TRBJ2-7 TRBD2 TRBV3-1 TGTGCCAGCAGCCAAGGGCTAGCGGGAGCGAACTACGAGCAGTACTTC CASSQGLAGANYEQYF
NA TRBJ2-5 TRBD2 TRBV18 TGTGCCAGCTCTCGACCGGGACTACTCCAAGAGACCCAGTACTTC CASSRPGLLQETQYF
NA TRBJ2-5 TRBD2 TRBV11-2 TGTGCCAGCAGCTTGGACAGCGGGGGGACTCAGACCCAGTACTTC CASSLDSGGTQTQYF
NA TRBJ2-1 NA TRBV2 TGTGCCAGCACCAAGGGGGGAAATGAGCAGTTCTTC CASTKGGNEQFF
NA TRBJ2-7 NA TRBV12-5 TGTGCTAGTGGTTTGGTAGCGAGCACAGCCCCTAGTGTGCAGTACTTC CASGLVASTAPSVQYF
NA TRBJ2-7 NA TRBV2 TGTGCCAGCAGTCGGGGAACCGAAGCGCAGTACTTC CASSRGTEAQYF
NA TRBJ2-7 NA TRBV3-1 TGTGCCAGTACCCTGGGGGCCGCCTACGAGCAGTACTTC CASTLGAAYEQYF
NA TRBJ2-2 TRBD1 TRBV6-2/TRBV6-3 TGTGCCAGCAGCCCCAACCGACAGGGGGCGAACACCGGGGAGCTGTTTTTT CASSPNRQGANTGELFF
NA TRBJ2-5 NA TRBV27 TGTGCCAGCAGTGCCCTGGGGAGGCTCCAAGAGACCCAGTACTTC CASSALGRLQETQYF
NA TRBJ2-7 NA TRBV5-1 TGCGCCAGCAGCTCAAACACCGGGCCCTACGAGCAGTACTTC CASSSNTGPYEQYF
NA TRBJ2-1 NA TRBV7-3 TGTGCCAGCAGCTTAAAGGGTAGCGAGCATGAGCAGTTCTTC CASSLKGSEHEQFF
NA TRBJ2-7 NA TRBV25-1 TGTGCCAGCACCAAGGCAGGGAGCACCTACGAGCAGTACTTC CASTKAGSTYEQYF
NA TRBJ1-1 TRBD1 TRBV19 TGTGCCAGTAGTATAGCAAGCGACAGGGTCACTGAAGCTTTCTTT CASSIASDRVTEAFF
NA TRBJ1-5 TRBD1 TRBV6-5 TGTGCCAGCGGCAGGGACAGTAGCAATCAGCCCCAGCATTTT CASGRDSSNQPQHF
NA TRBJ2-5 NA TRBV5-6 TGTGCCAGCAGCTTCGGGGGGCGGAGAGAGACCCAGTACTTC CASSFGGRRETQYF
NA TRBJ2-2 NA TRBV7-8 TGTGCCAGCAGCTTATCCCCGGGTCCGGGGGAGCTGTTTTTT CASSLSPGPGELFF
NA TRBJ2-5 NA TRBV20-1 TGCAGTGCTAGGGATATGGGGGGTCGAGAGACCCAGTACTTC CSARDMGGRETQYF
NA TRBJ1-2 TRBD1 TRBV10-3 TGTGCCATCAGGGACAGGGAGGGAGATGGCTACACCTTC CAIRDREGDGYTF
NA TRBJ1-1 NA TRBV30 TGTGCCTGGACCCGAACGGGGGGGTACACTGAAGCTTTCTTT CAWTRTGGYTEAFF
NA TRBJ2-3 TRBD2 TRBV7-9 TGTGCCAGCAGTCTAGCGGGGGAGCGCACAGATACGCAGTATTTT CASSLAGERTDTQYF
NA TRBJ2-5 TRBD2 TRBV20-1 TGCAGTGCTATGGAGGGAGGGAGGGAGACCCAGTACTTC CSAMEGGRETQYF
NA TRBJ2-7 NA TRBV18 TGTGCCAGCTCACCGGCCAAAGACGGCGAGCAGTACTTC CASSPAKDGEQYF
NA TRBJ2-3 NA TRBV4-1 TGCGCCAGCAGCCAAGGAAGTTCCGAACTTGATACGCAGTATTTT CASSQGSSELDTQYF
NA TRBJ1-3 TRBD1 TRBV12-3/TRBV12-4 TGTGCCAGCAGCCAACAGGGGCAAGGAAACACCATATATTTT CASSQQGQGNTIYF
NA TRBJ2-7 TRBD2 TRBV20-1 TGCAGTGCTAGATCCGGGGGGGCTAGTTACGAGCAGTACTTC CSARSGGASYEQYF
NA TRBJ2-7 NA TRBV6-2/TRBV6-3 TGTGCCAGCAGCCCGCAGGGCTACGAGCAGTACTTC CASSPQGYEQYF
NA TRBJ2-4 NA TRBV4-3 TGCGCCAGCAGCCAAGATCGCAGGGGCCGGGGAGACATTCAGTACTTC CASSQDRRGRGDIQYF
NA TRBJ2-7 NA TRBV29-1 TGCAGCGTCGACAGTGGCGCCTACGAGCAGTACTTC CSVDSGAYEQYF
NA TRBJ2-7 NA TRBV4-1 TGCGCCAGCAGCCTCTCACCGGGCAGGAGCTACGAGCAGTACTTC CASSLSPGRSYEQYF
NA TRBJ2-7 NA TRBV6-2/TRBV6-3 TGTGCCAGCGACCTCGCCCCAGGTTACGAGCAGTACTTC CASDLAPGYEQYF
NA TRBJ2-1 TRBD2 TRBV27 TGTGCCAGCAGTTCCAGACTAGCGGGAGTACACAATGAGCAGTTCTTC CASSSRLAGVHNEQFF
NA TRBJ1-1 NA TRBV24-1 TGTGCCACCAGTGATTCGGGCCCCGAGACTGAAGCTTTCTTT CATSDSGPETEAFF
few TRBJ2-7 NA TRBV7-9 TGTGCCAGCAGCTTAGTATCCGGGTTCTACGAGCAGTACTTC CASSLVSGFYEQYF
NA TRBJ1-6 TRBD1 TRBV2 TGTGCCAGCAGTGAATTGGACAGGGGAAATTCACCCCTCCACTTT CASSELDRGNSPLHF
NA TRBJ2-3 NA TRBV4-2 TGTGCCAGCAGCCAAGACAGGGGCGCAGATACGCAGTATTTT CASSQDRGADTQYF
NA TRBJ1-4 NA TRBV9 TGTGCCAGCAGCTCAATAGCAACTAATGAAAAACTGTTTTTT CASSSIATNEKLFF
NA TRBJ2-5 TRBD2 TRBV7-2 TGTGCCAGTAGCGGGGGGGCCTGGGAGACCCAGTACTTC CASSGGAWETQYF
NA TRBJ1-1 NA TRBV3-1 TGTGCCAGCAGCCAGCAGTTGGGGGTTGCGGTCGGAGCTTTCTTT CASSQQLGVAVGAFF
NA TRBJ1-1 NA TRBV7-2 TGTGCCAGCAGCTTCCTGGAAGGGGGTGAAGCTTTCTTT CASSFLEGGEAFF
NA TRBJ2-1 NA TRBV29-1 TGCAGCGTTGGGGTGGCACCGAGCTCCTACAATGAGCAGTTCTTC CSVGVAPSSYNEQFF
once TRBJ1-3 NA TRBV20-1 TGCAGTGCTAGAGGCTCTGGAAACACCATATATTTT CSARGSGNTIYF
NA TRBJ1-5 TRBD1 TRBV6-1 TGTGCCAGCGGCTGGACAGGGGGAGTTATTGGCAATCAGCCCCAGCATTTT CASGWTGGVIGNQPQHF
NA TRBJ2-7 NA TRBV20-1 TGCAGTGCTAGAGGAGGGGCCCACTCCTACGAGCAGTACTTC CSARGGAHSYEQYF
NA TRBJ1-1 TRBD1 TRBV7-2 TGTGCCAGCAGCTTAACGGGACAGGGTTACAACACTGAAGCTTTCTTT CASSLTGQGYNTEAFF
NA TRBJ2-5 TRBD1 TRBV11-2 TGTGCCAGCAGCGCGGACAGGGCCCAAGAGACCCAGTACTTC CASSADRAQETQYF